These 16 T cell receptor beta chains originate from one sample sequenced in a study of OX40 agonist ivuxolimab in advanced cancers. Libraries were constructed by the immunoSEQ multiplex PCR assay. TCRdb obtained this table from immuneACCESS and retained in-frame rearrangements with V and J assigned. These tables miss some clones; where compared with another copy, unresolved V genes account for less than half of the shortfall, and the remainder is unexplained. The sample profile shows roughly 87,000 clones; approximately 90% of them were found once. The ten largest clonotypes hold roughly 9% of the sample. The source was CD4+ or CD8+ T cells sorted from blood, collected in a trial of the OX40 agonist ivuxolimab. The receptors come from an adult with an advanced solid tumor such as melanoma, head and neck, liver or kidney cancer.

In DNA form, the CDR3 reads TGTGCTAGTGGTTTGGTACTGGTAGGGGAGACTGAAGCTTTCTTT. Translation: CASGLVLVGETEAFF. The chain joins TRBV12-5 to TRBJ1-1; a weak D match, TRBD1 (5 bases). The CDR3 loop spans 15 amino acids. V shed 0 bases and J shed 5 bases, with 13 bases lying between them. Germline-derived CDR1 and CDR2 are LGHNT and FRNRAP.

The chain employs TRBV9 and TRBJ1-5; D call uncertain. This CDR3 comprises 14 residues. The V and J ends lost 4 bases and 2 bases respectively, with 10 bases between them. Germline V gene sequence: CDR1 SGDLS, CDR2 YYNGEE. This chain's CDR3 is CASSRSGGNQPQHF. As DNA, the CDR3 is TGTGCCAGCAGCCGAAGCGGGGGCAATCAGCCCCAGCATTTT.

DNA of the CDR3: TGCAGCGTTGTCTCGGTAGACTTTTGGGAGGGTCTGTTCTTC. This encodes CSVVSVDFWEGLFF. The chain employs TRBV29-1 and TRBJ2-1, with TRBD2 matching over 7 bases. CDR3 length: 14 amino acids. With V trimmed by 4 bases and J by 15 bases, 18 bases remained unmatched. Germline V gene lookup returns CDR1 SQVTM and CDR2 ANQGSEA.

The CDR3 spells CASRRLADTQYF. The CDR3, as DNA: TGTGCCAGCAGACGACTAGCAGATACGCAGTATTTT. The chain combines TRBV27 with TRBJ2-3; TRBD2 might be the D (6 bases). The germline gives CDR1 MNHEY, CDR2 SMNVEV (reference sequence). The germline V and J ends were trimmed by 6 bases and 4 bases, with 8 bases remaining between them. The CDR3 runs 12 residues.

The chain is built from TRBV7-8 and TRBJ1-2, with D possibly being TRBD1 (6 bases). Germline V gene data show CDR1 as SGHVS and CDR2 as FQNEAQ. The germline V and J ends were trimmed by 0 bases and 4 bases, with 12 bases remaining between them. The CDR3 is 15 amino acids. The CDR3 spells CASSLAFTGSYGYTF. The CDR3 DNA reads TGTGCCAGCAGCTTAGCGTTCACAGGGAGCTATGGCTACACCTTC.

The chain links TRBV7-2 to TRBJ1-5; the D gene is possibly TRBD1 (6 bases). Germline V gene sequence: CDR1 SGHTA, CDR2 FQGNSA. This CDR3 comprises 15 residues. Trimming removed 2 bases at V and 1 base at J, with 9 bases between. DNA of the CDR3: TGTGCCAGCAGCTTAAGGCAGGGGAGCAATCAGCCCCAGCATTTT. As protein: CASSLRQGSNQPQHF.

The chain links TRBV27 to TRBJ2-7; 7 bases agree with TRBD1. Germline loops: CDR1 MNHEY, CDR2 SMNVEV (reference sequence). The junction had 1 base not matched to a gene; V was cut back by 4 bases and J by 1 base. The CDR3 length is 13 residues. The chain's CDR3 is CASSWTGSYEQYF. The CDR3 DNA follows: TGTGCCAGCAGTTGGACAGGTTCCTACGAGCAGTACTTC.

This rearrangement joins TRBV4-3 to TRBJ2-1; D unclear. This CDR3 has 13 amino acids. Per the germline V gene, CDR1 is LGHNA and CDR2 is YSLEER. Between the trimmed V and J ends, which lost 0 bases and 10 bases, there was a span of 10 bases. The CDR3 region has the DNA TGCGCCAGCAGCCAAGACTATTGGGCCGAGCAGTTCTTC. It codes for CASSQDYWAEQFF.

This clone came up once. The chain uses TRBV2 and TRBJ2-7; 11 positions agree with TRBD2. The CDR3 consists of 14 residues. Germline loops: CDR1 SNHLY, CDR2 FYNNEI. After removal of 6 bases from V and 4 bases from J, the junction contained 5 bases not matched to a gene. CDR3 sequence: CASSLSGGGYEQYF. Written as DNA, the CDR3 is TGTGCCAGCAGCCTTAGCGGGGGGGGTTACGAGCAGTACTTC.

The J gene is TRBJ2-5, the V gene TRBV5-1; D is unresolved. V was clipped by 1 base and J by 1 base, with 5 bases between them. Germline CDR1 and CDR2: SGHRS and YFSETQ. The CDR3 runs to 13 residues. The CDR3 spells CASSLTVQETQYF. The CDR3 DNA follows: TGCGCCAGCAGCTTGACAGTCCAAGAGACCCAGTACTTC.

This sequence joins TRBV9 and TRBJ1-2; D might be TRBD1 (5 bases). The CDR3 is 18 amino acids. V was clipped by 2 bases and J by 4 bases, with 24 bases between them. Germline CDR1 reads SGDLS; CDR2 reads YYNGEE. The CDR3 DNA reads TGTGCCAGCAGCGTTTCTCGGCGGGACCCCAAAGGGAGCTATGGCTACACCTTC. Protein sequence: CASSVSRRDPKGSYGYTF.

This chain connects TRBV7-6 to TRBJ2-5; D not resolved. Trimming removed 1 base from V and 2 bases from J, with 11 bases in between. Germline CDR1 and CDR2: SGHVS and FNYEAQ. The CDR3 runs to 15 residues. The CDR3 DNA follows: TGTGCCAGCAGCTTAGTAGGCACAGATCAAGAGACCCAGTACTTC. Its protein product is CASSLVGTDQETQYF.

The V call is TRBV7-6, the J call TRBJ2-3, with TRBD2 matching 11 bases. Germline CDR1 SGHVS, CDR2 FNYEAQ. This CDR3 is 16 amino acids long. The trim removed 5 bases at V and 3 bases at J, leaving 7 bases unmatched. As DNA, the CDR3 is TGTGCCAGCAGCCAGACTAGCGGGGTCGCGACAGATACGCAGTATTTT. Translation gives CASSQTSGVATDTQYF.

V usage is TRBV27 and J usage is TRBJ1-1; D perhaps matches TRBD1 (5 bases). This CDR3 is 14 amino acids long. Trimming left V 3 bases short and J 5 bases short, with 13 bases between. Germline CDR1 and CDR2: MNHEY and SMNVEV (reference sequence). The CDR3 region is CASSFTGSKTEAFF. The DNA for the CDR3 is TGTGCCAGCAGTTTTACAGGTAGTAAGACTGAAGCTTTCTTT.

The V call is TRBV30, the J call TRBJ1-2; D gene ambiguous. V lost 0 bases to trimming and J lost 0 bases, with 11 bases between them. CDR1 GTSNPN and CDR2 SVGIG come from the germline V gene (reference sequence). The CDR3 is 15 amino acids. CDR3: CAWSVPGSANYGYTF. CDR3 DNA: TGTGCCTGGAGTGTACCAGGTTCTGCTAACTATGGCTACACCTTC.

V is TRBV14 and J is TRBJ2-3; TRBD1 might be the D (6 bases). The CDR3 is 15 residues long. Germline CDR1 and CDR2: SGHDN and FVKESK. Trimming took off 4 bases at V and 2 bases at J, with 13 bases between the two ends. The CDR3 spells CASSLGTLPTDTQYF. In nucleotides, the CDR3 is TGTGCCAGCAGCCTGGGGACACTCCCCACAGATACGCAGTATTTT.